Each of the 28 T cell receptor beta chains below was sequenced from the same sample in a study of breast tumors, draining lymph nodes, adjacent tissues (TCRdb year 2016). Lymph node samples were obtained from the axillary draining lymph nodes of breast cancer patients. Receptor amplification or capture employed multiplex PCR. The instrument was an Illumina HiSeq 2000. In-frame beta chains were kept once TCRdb had trimmed the public reads at Q25 with fastp and called clones with MiXCR. Each CDR3 protein appears once, grouped with its most common genes and DNA. The sample includes 200,000 or so distinct CDR3 sequences, with approximately 33% observed a single time. More than 4% of the sample is held by the ten biggest clonotypes. Material for sequencing was axillary lymph node tissue. The source of these receptors is a female donor with breast cancer. Some clones in this sample may be carry-over from other donors' samples.

This clonotype counts as medium-sized. The V call is TRBV20-1, the J call TRBJ1-5; 9 bases align to TRBD1. The CDR3 is 15 residues long. From germline, CDR1 is DFQATT and CDR2 SNEGSKA (reference sequence). V lost 5 bases, J lost 4 bases, and 9 bases stayed unmatched. The chain's CDR3 is CSAPRRDRDNQPQHF. CDR3 nucleotides: TGCAGTGCTCCCCGGCGGGACAGGGATAATCAGCCCCAGCATTTT.

This sequence joins TRBV20-1 and TRBJ2-6; 14 bases line up with TRBD2. V was clipped by 0 bases and J by 4 bases; unmatched bases: 8. The CDR3 extends over 19 amino acids. From germline, CDR1 is DFQATT and CDR2 SNEGSKA (reference sequence). The CDR3 coding sequence is TGCAGTGCTAGAGATGGGGGGACTAGCGGGGGAGGAGGGGCCAACGTCCTGACTTTC. Residues: CSARDGGTSGGGGANVLTF.

This clonotype was picked up a small number of times. V is TRBV30 and J is TRBJ2-1, with 9 bases that match TRBD2. CDR3 size: 16 residues. Germline loops: CDR1 GTSNPN, CDR2 SVGIG (reference sequence). The V segment lost 0 bases and the J segment 7 bases; nucleotides outside the gene matches: 10. This chain's CDR3 is CAWSVRRGRAGNEQFF. CDR3 DNA sequence: TGTGCCTGGAGTGTACGTCGCGGGAGGGCCGGGAATGAGCAGTTCTTC.

In its sample, this clonotype was seen many times. This chain links TRBV19 with TRBJ1-4, with TRBD1 identical over 8 bases. V lost 2 bases and J lost 10; bases outside the gene matches: 12. CDR3 length: 16 amino acids. Germline CDR1 and CDR2: LNHDA and SQIVND (reference sequence). The CDR3 DNA follows: TGTGCCAGTAGTATACGCCGGACAGGGTCGTACAGAAAACTGTTTTTT. This encodes CASSIRRTGSYRKLFF.

This clonotype has ten or more counts. This rearrangement joins TRBV5-1 to TRBJ1-2; unclear D gene. Germline CDR1 and CDR2: SGHRS and YFSETQ. CDR3 length: 14 amino acids. Trimming removed 2 bases at V and 4 bases at J, with 12 bases between. The DNA of the CDR3 is TGCGCCAGCAGCTTAGAAGCCAGCCGCTATGGCTACACCTTC. Its translation: CASSLEASRYGYTF.

The chain uses TRBV7-2 and TRBJ1-6; D is unresolved. The CDR3 covers 13 residues. Germline values: CDR1 SGHTA, CDR2 FQGNSA. V was clipped by 6 bases and J by 8 bases, with 11 bases between them. The CDR3 coding sequence is TGTACCAGCAGAAGGGTTACGGATTCACCCCTCCACTTT. This encodes CTSRRVTDSPLHF.

The sample holds a few counts of this clonotype. A much larger clone sits a single nucleotide away, making a read error possible. The missing conserved phenylalanine or tryptophan at the end of this CDR3 makes a read error likely. The rearrangement links TRBV6-1 to TRBJ2-7; D is possibly TRBD1 or TRBD2 (5 bases each). Per germline, CDR1 MNHNS and CDR2 SASEGT. This CDR3 contains 15 residues. The V end was cut by 7 bases, the J end by 3 bases, with 19 bases between. The CDR3 bases are TGTGCCAGCACTCGTAGGGGAGACGAGGTCTACGAGCAGTACCTC. This sequence encodes CASTRRGDEVYEQYL.

This clonotype was detected ten times or more. The chain couples TRBV10-2 to TRBJ2-1; D gene unclear. CDR1 WSHSY and CDR2 SAAADI come from the germline V gene. V was shortened by 10 bases and J by 0 bases, with 10 bases between the two germline ends. This CDR3 has 13 amino acids. The chain's CDR3 is CATYTSSYNEQFF. The DNA for the CDR3 is TGCGCCACCTATACGAGCTCCTACAATGAGCAGTTCTTC.

Ten or more counts support this clonotype. The CDR3 region is CATSDLNSPTDTQYF. CDR3 coding DNA: TGTGCCACCAGTGATTTGAACAGCCCCACAGATACGCAGTATTTT. This chain connects TRBV24-1 to TRBJ2-3, with D hard to call. The CDR3 is 15 residues long. CDR1 is KGHDR, CDR2 SFDVKD, per germline. The V and J ends lost 0 bases and 2 bases respectively, with 8 bases between them.

This clonotype was recorded at least ten times. V usage is TRBV30 and J usage is TRBJ1-6; the D gene is possibly TRBD1 (5 bases). The V gene lost 4 bases and the J gene lost 6 bases, with 13 bases spanning the gap. The CDR3 has 14 amino acids. The germline CDR1 and CDR2 sequences are GTSNPN and SVGIG (reference sequence). The CDR3 sequence: CAWNQGLSNSPLHF. CDR3 bases: TGTGCCTGGAATCAGGGTTTGAGTAATTCACCCCTCCACTTT.

This clonotype was picked up many times. The V and J genes are TRBV6-2 or TRBV6-3 and TRBJ2-7; 7 bases are a match to TRBD2. J lost 4 bases, V lost 6 bases, and 12 bases had no gene match. The germline gives CDR1 MNHEY, CDR2 SVGEGT. CDR3 length: 15 residues. Here the CDR3 reads CASRPPSAGVYEQYF. CDR3 nucleotide sequence: TGTGCCAGCAGACCCCCCTCGGCGGGGGTATACGAGCAGTACTTC.

This clonotype was seen a few times. V usage is TRBV28 and J usage is TRBJ2-1; TRBD2 matches at 9 bases. The CDR3 runs to 15 residues. Germline V lookup: CDR1 MDHEN, CDR2 SYDVKM. V was pared by 5 bases and J by 8 bases, with 10 bases of the junction left unmatched. The CDR3 sequence: CASSPSSGTGYEQFF. The CDR3 nucleotides are TGTGCCAGCAGTCCCTCTAGCGGGACGGGGTATGAGCAGTTCTTC.

This clonotype was found many times. The V and J genes are TRBV7-9 and TRBJ2-3; D not resolved. The CDR3 extends over 16 amino acids. Trimming took 2 bases from V and 2 from J, leaving 14 bases between them. Per germline, CDR1 SEHNR and CDR2 FQNEAQ (reference sequence). CDR3 region: CASSLRARGDTDTQYF. For the CDR3, the DNA is TGTGCCAGCAGCTTACGCGCCAGAGGAGACACAGATACGCAGTATTTT.

In this sample, this clonotype turned up many times. The V call is TRBV11-2, the J call TRBJ2-1, with 9 bases that match TRBD1. V shed 1 base and J 3 bases; nucleotides not matched to a gene: 1. Germline CDR1 is SGHAT and CDR2 is FQNNGV. This CDR3 has 15 residues. The chain's CDR3 is CASSLGQGVYNEQFF. The CDR3 nucleotides read TGTGCCAGCAGCTTAGGACAGGGGGTCTACAATGAGCAGTTCTTC.

This clonotype was recorded at least ten times. The CDR3 DNA reads as TGCGCCAGCAGCTTGGTGACTAGCGGCCGGGTATTCTACGAGCAGTACTTC. Its protein is CASSLVTSGRVFYEQYF. The rearrangement uses TRBV5-1 and TRBJ2-7, with 9 bases that match TRBD2. CDR1 and CDR2 (germline): SGHRS, YFSETQ. This CDR3 is built from 17 residues. V lost 0 bases, J lost 3 bases, and 10 bases stayed unmatched. Complete variable domain (other parts from reference TRBV5-1 and TRBJ2-7): KAGVTQTPRYLIKTRGQQVTLSCSPISGHRSVSWYQQTPGQGLQFLFEYFSETQRNKGNFPGRFSGRQFSNSRSEMNVSTLELGDSALYLCASSLVTSGRVFYEQYFGPGTRLTVT.

Ten or more counts support this clonotype. This rearrangement joins TRBV9 to TRBJ2-2; D is perhaps TRBD1 (5 bases). CDR1 and CDR2 (germline): SGDLS, YYNGEE. The CDR3 totals 18 residues. Trimming pared 0 bases from V and 3 bases from J, leaving 18 bases between. In nucleotides, the CDR3 is TGTGCCAGCAGCGTAGAGCTCCCTGGGGCAGGGTACACCGGGGAGCTGTTTTTT. It is translated as CASSVELPGAGYTGELFF.

The sample holds many counts of this clonotype. The V gene is TRBV5-4, the J gene TRBJ2-2; D is possibly TRBD1 or TRBD2 (5 bases each). CDR3 length equals 15 residues. V dropped 1 base and J dropped 5 bases, with 12 bases sitting between them. The V gene's germline CDR1 is SGHNT and CDR2 YYREEE (reference sequence). The CDR3: CASSLSGTQTGELFF. CDR3 coding DNA: TGTGCCAGCAGCTTGTCGGGGACGCAAACCGGGGAGCTGTTTTTT.

This clonotype was recorded at least ten times. A much larger clonotype is one base distant, so this may be a read error. The chain uses TRBV9 and TRBJ2-3; D unclear. From germline, CDR1 is SGDLS and CDR2 YYNGEE. This CDR3 is built from 16 residues. V dropped 3 bases and J dropped 0 bases, with 14 bases sitting between them. CDR3 sequence (DNA): TGTGCCAGCAGCGGAGAGACTCCCAGTAGCACAGATACGCAGTATTTT. Residues: CASSGETPSSTDTQYF. Together with reference TRBV9 and TRBJ2-3, the CDR3 gives the full variable domain: DSGVTQTPKHLITATGQRVTLRCSPRSGDLSVYWYQQSLDQGLQFLIQYYNGEERAKGNILERFSAQQFPDLHSELNLSSLELGDSALYFCASSGETPSSTDTQYFGPGTRLTVL.

The sample holds many counts of this clonotype. J is TRBJ2-2 and V is TRBV12-3 or TRBV12-4; tentative D call: TRBD1 (5 bases). The CDR3 contains 13 residues. With 5 bases removed from V and 6 bases from J, the gap between germline ends came to 10 bases. CDR3 sequence reads: CASSLRVPGELFF. In DNA, the CDR3 is TGTGCCAGCAGTCTCAGGGTACCCGGGGAGCTGTTTTTT.

The chain is built from TRBV15 and TRBJ2-7; D perhaps matches TRBD2 (7 bases). CDR3 length: 14 amino acids. Per germline, CDR1 LNHNV and CDR2 YYDKDF (reference sequence). The CDR3 bases are TGTGCTAGAGATGGGGGGGGGGCCGGATACGAGCAGTACTTC. Translated: CARDGGGAGYEQYF.

The chain combines TRBV5-1 with TRBJ2-5, with 7 bases identical to TRBD1. This CDR3 is 15 amino acids long. With 3 bases clipped from V and 9 bases from J, the junction kept 14 bases outside the gene matches. The germline gives CDR1 SGHRS, CDR2 YFSETQ. CDR3 residues: CASSSATGEAEAQYF. The CDR3 DNA reads TGCGCCAGCAGCTCAGCCACAGGGGAAGCGGAGGCCCAGTACTTC.

Notes on this clonotype: This may be a read error: a much more frequent sequence differs by one nucleotide. The rearrangement uses TRBV5-4 and TRBJ2-2; perhaps TRBD2 as D (5 bases). Germline V gives CDR1 SGHNT, CDR2 YYREEE (reference sequence). The CDR3 contains 15 residues. The DNA of the CDR3 is TGTGCCAGCAGCCCCTATTTGGGCGGCACCGGGGAGCTGTCTTTT. Amino acids: CASSPYLGGTGELSF.

This clonotype showed up many times. The genes are TRBV24-1 and TRBJ2-3; 10 bases match TRBD2. There are 15 residues in the CDR3. V dropped 4 bases and J dropped 6; count of bases not matched to a gene: 6. Per the germline V gene, CDR1 is KGHDR and CDR2 is SFDVKD. The CDR3 bases are TGTGCCACCAGTGAAAGCGGGGGGGCGGCGGATACGCAGTATTTT. Amino acid sequence: CATSESGGAADTQYF.

At least ten counts were recorded for this clonotype. This chain links TRBV5-6 with TRBJ2-7; maybe TRBD2 (6 bases). The V gene lost 2 bases and the J gene lost 3 bases, with 9 bases spanning the gap. The CDR3 consists of 13 residues. The germline gives CDR1 SGHDT, CDR2 YYEEEE. This CDR3 reads CASSFGGFYEQYF. CDR3 nucleotides: TGTGCCAGCAGCTTCGGGGGTTTCTACGAGCAGTACTTC.

This clonotype was recorded a few times. A read error is likely here: a far larger clone is one base away. V and J are TRBV7-2 and TRBJ2-3; no clear D gene. The CDR3 is 12 residues long. CDR1 and CDR2 from the germline V gene are SGHTA and FQGNSA. The CDR3 reads CASSSSTDTQCF. DNA of the CDR3: TGTGCCAGCAGCTCTTCCACAGATACGCAGTGTTTT.

The chain links TRBV20-1 to TRBJ1-4; no clear D gene. The CDR3 consists of 14 residues. Germline V gene lookup returns CDR1 DFQATT and CDR2 SNEGSKA (reference sequence). Trimming removed 6 bases from V and 7 bases from J, with 18 bases in between. CDR3 amino acids: CSARRFELGEKLFF. The CDR3 bases are TGCAGTGCCAGAAGATTCGAGCTGGGTGAAAAACTGTTTTTT.

This clonotype was counted at least ten times. The J gene is TRBJ1-2, the V gene TRBV12-3 or TRBV12-4; the D gene is possibly TRBD1 (6 bases). The V end was cut by 6 bases, the J end by 11 bases, with 22 bases between. The CDR3 has 14 residues. The DNA for the CDR3 is TGTGCCAGCAGCCTCGACAGGTTTTTAGAAAGATACACCTTC. Protein: CASSLDRFLERYTF.

This clonotype occurred many times. V is TRBV18 and J is TRBJ1-4, with D unresolved. The CDR3 sequence is 16 residues long. V was pared by 4 bases and J by 3 bases, with 15 bases between. CDR1 and CDR2 (germline): KGHSH, LQKENI. CDR3 DNA sequence: TGTGCCAGCTCACTTCGTTTTGTTGCGGCTAATGAAAAACTGTTTTTT. It translates to CASSLRFVAANEKLFF.